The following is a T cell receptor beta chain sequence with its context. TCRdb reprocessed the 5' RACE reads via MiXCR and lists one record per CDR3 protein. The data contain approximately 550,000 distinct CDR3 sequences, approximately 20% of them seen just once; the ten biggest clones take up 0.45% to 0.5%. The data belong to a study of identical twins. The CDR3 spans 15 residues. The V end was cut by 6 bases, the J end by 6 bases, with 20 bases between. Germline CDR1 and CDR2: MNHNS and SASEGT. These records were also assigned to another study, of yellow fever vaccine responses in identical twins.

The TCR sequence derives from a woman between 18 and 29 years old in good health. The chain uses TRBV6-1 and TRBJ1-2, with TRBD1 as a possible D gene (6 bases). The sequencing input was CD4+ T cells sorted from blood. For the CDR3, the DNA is TGTGCCAGCAGGCAGAGTAGGACGGGGGCGAATGGCTACACCTTC. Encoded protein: CASRQSRTGANGYTF.